The sequence of this T cell receptor (beta chain) was determined in a study of blood T cell repertoires in COVID-19. Study-level information: Acute-phase and convalescent COVID-19 samples originated in the United States, Italy and Spain.

The repertoire was sequenced with immunoSEQ multiplex PCR; TCRdb's copy has only in-frame clones and lacks some. The sample lists around 300,000 clones; 80% to 90% were seen once. V lost 6 bases, J lost 3 bases, and 22 bases stayed unmatched. CDR1 is KGHSH and CDR2 is LQKENI in the germline V gene. This CDR3 contains 20 residues. Sequencing input: peripheral blood. The clonotype originates from a woman aged 45-60 years who had recovered from COVID-19. The rearrangement links TRBV18 to TRBJ1-2; 10 bases agree with TRBD1. DNA of the CDR3: TGTGCCAGCTCCATCGTGAACTTACCGGGACAGGGGAAAAAGGACTATGGCTACACCTTC. This sequence encodes CASSIVNLPGQGKKDYGYTF. Combining the CDR3 with reference TRBV18 and TRBJ1-2 gives the whole variable domain NAGVMQNPRHLVRRRGQEARLRCSPMKGHSHVYWYRQLPEEGLKFMVYLQKENIIDESGMPKERFSAEFPKEGPSILRIQQVVRGDSAAYFCASSIVNLPGQGKKDYGYTFGSGTRLTVV.